Presented here are 4 T cell receptor beta chains from one specimen sequenced in a study of blood T cells in healthy people across ages. A second PCR of 7 to 11 cycles used a sample-barcoded 5' primer and a J-beta primer mix. TCRdb analysed the 5' RACE reads with MiXCR anew, one entry per CDR3 protein. The sample has around 1.1 million distinct CDR3 sequences, more than 30% seen once. The sample taken for sequencing was blood. The receptors originated from a man aged 18 to 29 in good health.

In its sample, this clonotype was seen many times. The chain couples TRBV29-1 to TRBJ2-3; maybe TRBD2 (5 bases). Germline V gene data show CDR1 as SQVTM and CDR2 as ANQGSEA. The CDR3 runs to 15 residues. V lost 7 bases and J 0 bases, leaving 17 bases between the germline ends. This CDR3 is CSANRVEGSTDTQYF. The CDR3 nucleotides read TGCAGCGCGAACCGGGTAGAGGGTAGCACAGATACGCAGTATTTT.

V usage is TRBV29-1 and J usage is TRBJ2-1; 8 bases match TRBD2. Germline-derived CDR1 and CDR2 are SQVTM and ANQGSEA. The J segment lost 0 bases and the V segment lost 1 base, leaving 5 bases of the junction unmatched. The length of the CDR3 is 16 residues. The CDR3, as DNA: TGCAGCGTTGAAGGTCGGGGGGGGGACTCCTACAATGAGCAGTTCTTC. This encodes CSVEGRGGDSYNEQFF.

The chain couples TRBV5-1 to TRBJ2-3; 7 bases align to TRBD2. Germline V lookup: CDR1 SGHRS, CDR2 YFSETQ. V lost 0 bases and J lost 1; bases outside the gene matches: 5. The CDR3 consists of 16 residues. The CDR3 protein is CASSLVSGSGTDTQYF. The CDR3 DNA reads as TGCGCCAGCAGCTTGGTTAGCGGGTCTGGCACAGATACGCAGTATTTT.

This clonotype was counted between two and nine times. J is TRBJ1-2 and V is TRBV27; D is unresolved. Trimming pared 1 base from V and 3 bases from J, leaving 9 bases between. Germline V gene lookup returns CDR1 MNHEY and CDR2 SMNVEV (reference sequence). The CDR3 has 14 residues. CDR3 bases: TGTGCCAGCAGTTTATATGCGAGCTACTATGGCTACACCTTC. Protein product: CASSLYASYYGYTF.